One sample yielded the 27 T cell receptor beta chains listed below, sequenced in a study of STAT3 mutations in large granular lymphocyte leukemia. These receptors' targets are unknown. General observations from the study: Every T-LGLL patient had at least one immunodominant TCRbeta clonotype.

Only in-frame clones appear in the TCRdb table, and some are missing; sequencing was by immunoSEQ multiplex PCR. The data contain about 9,700 clones, about 85% of them singletons. What was sequenced was peripheral blood mononuclear cells. All receptors come from a man aged 55 to 69 with T-cell large granular lymphocyte leukemia. Some clones in this sample may be carry-over from other donors' samples.

The chain links TRBV29-1 to TRBJ1-5; D unclear. The germline gives CDR1 SQVTM, CDR2 ANQGSEA. There are 13 residues in the CDR3. V was pared by 4 bases and J by 2 bases, with 9 bases between. The CDR3 DNA sequence: TGCAGCGTTGCGGACCGGGGCAATCAGCCCCAGCATTTT. Amino acids: CSVADRGNQPQHF. The variable domain in full, with the rest retrieved from reference TRBV29-1 and TRBJ1-5, is SAVISQKPSRDICQRGTSLTIQCQVDSQVTMMFWYRQQPGQSLTLIATANQGSEATYESGFVIDKFPISRPNLTFSTLTVSNMSPEDSSIYLCSVADRGNQPQHFGDGTRLSIL.

This chain connects TRBV7-2 to TRBJ1-1, with D tentatively TRBD1 (6 bases). Germline CDR1 is SGHTA and CDR2 is FQGNSA. With 5 bases removed from V and 11 bases from J, the gap between germline ends came to 18 bases. The CDR3 is 13 residues long. CDR3: CASSLNRQDEAFF. The CDR3 region has the DNA TGTGCCAGCAGCCTAAATCGACAGGATGAGGCTTTCTTT.

The V and J genes are TRBV11-1 and TRBJ2-1, with D perhaps TRBD1 or TRBD2 (5 bases each). Per germline, CDR1 SGHAT and CDR2 FQDESV (reference sequence). V lost 4 bases and J lost 0, with 19 bases in between. This CDR3 is built from 18 residues. The DNA for the CDR3 is TGTGCCAGCAGCTCAGGAGGACACGGAAGGAGCTCCTACAATGAGCAGTTCTTC. It codes for CASSSGGHGRSSYNEQFF.

V is TRBV25-1 and J is TRBJ2-6, with 7 bases fitting TRBD2. This CDR3 has 15 amino acids. Germline V gives CDR1 MGHDK, CDR2 SYGVNS. V gave up 6 bases and J gave up 0 bases; unmatched junction bases: 2. CDR3 loop: CASSPGGSGANVLTF. The CDR3 coding sequence is TGTGCCAGCAGCCCGGGGGGCTCTGGGGCCAACGTCCTGACTTTC.

The rearrangement joins TRBV7-2 to TRBJ1-4; TRBD1 might be the D (6 bases). CDR3 length: 16 residues. Germline V gene data show CDR1 as SGHTA and CDR2 as FQGNSA. Trimming shortened V by 5 bases and J by 2 bases, and 15 bases separated the two germline ends. The CDR3 DNA reads as TGTGCCAGCAGCCCTTCAAGGGGGTTGACTAATGAAAAACTGTTTTTT. As protein: CASSPSRGLTNEKLFF.

J is TRBJ2-7 and V is TRBV9, with TRBD1 identical over 7 bases. Trimming removed 4 bases from V and 4 bases from J; junction bases left unmatched: 8. Germline V gene lookup returns CDR1 SGDLS and CDR2 YYNGEE. The length of the CDR3 is 14 residues. The DNA of the CDR3 is TGTGCCAGCAGCCCCCAGGGGACAGAGTACGAGCAGTACTTC. Residues: CASSPQGTEYEQYF.

CDR3 in amino acids: CASSSSNRGGAVRTEAFF. CDR3 nucleotides: TGTGCCAGCAGCTCCAGTAATAGAGGGGGTGCGGTCAGGACTGAAGCTTTCTTT. V and J are TRBV7-2 and TRBJ1-1; a possible D gene is TRBD1 (6 bases). CDR1 is SGHTA and CDR2 is FQGNSA in the germline V gene. The ends were cut back, 4 bases at V and 5 bases at J, with 26 bases in the middle. This CDR3 region has 18 residues.

V is TRBV5-4 and J is TRBJ2-3; D gene ambiguous. The CDR3 length is 13 residues. Germline lookup yields CDR1 SGHNT and CDR2 YYREEE (reference sequence). V was pared by 2 bases and J by 1 base, with 5 bases between. DNA of the CDR3: TGTGCCAGCAGCTTATCTGGCACAGATACGCAGTATTTT. Translation: CASSLSGTDTQYF.

The chain combines TRBV5-1 with TRBJ2-5, with a possible D match to TRBD1 (5 bases). The CDR3 consists of 14 residues. V was shortened by 4 bases and J by 5 bases, with 15 bases between the two germline ends. Per germline, CDR1 SGHRS and CDR2 YFSETQ. As DNA, the CDR3 is TGCGCCAGCAGCGCTGCAGGGCAAATGGAGACCCAGTACTTC. Translating it yields CASSAAGQMETQYF.

This clone appeared a few times. V and J are TRBV6-1 and TRBJ1-1; unclear D gene. The CDR3 runs to 13 residues. The germline V gene has CDR1 MNHNS and CDR2 SASEGT. Trimming removed 7 bases from V and 7 bases from J, with 16 bases in between. This CDR3 is CASTRGPQGEAFF. The CDR3, as DNA: TGTGCCAGCACCCGAGGGCCCCAAGGTGAAGCTTTCTTT.

The CDR3, as DNA: TGTGCCAGCAGCTTGGGGGGCCGAGGACTAGCGGGGGTCGACAATGAGCAGTTCTTC. It encodes CASSLGGRGLAGVDNEQFF. The rearrangement uses TRBV5-4 and TRBJ2-1; 13 bases are a match to TRBD2. Per the germline V gene, CDR1 is SGHNT and CDR2 is YYREEE (reference sequence). Losses at the gene ends were 0 bases for V and 5 bases for J; bases not matched to a gene: 11. There are 19 residues in the CDR3.

This chain connects TRBV7-9 to TRBJ2-3; D may be TRBD2 (6 bases). Trimming cost V 6 bases and J 4 bases, with 17 bases left between them. CDR1 is SEHNR and CDR2 is FQNEAQ in the germline V gene (reference sequence). This CDR3 is built from 15 residues. CDR3 coding DNA: TGTGCCAGCAGTTCGCGACTAGTTCTCGCAGATACGCAGTATTTT. This codes for CASSSRLVLADTQYF.

This chain links TRBV7-2 with TRBJ2-7; D is ambiguous. This CDR3 comprises 16 residues. CDR1 is SGHTA, CDR2 FQGNSA, per germline. The germline V and J ends were trimmed by 1 base and 4 bases, with 17 bases remaining between them. CDR3 protein: CASSLVQPPLGYEQYF. The CDR3 DNA sequence: TGTGCCAGCAGCTTAGTACAGCCACCTCTAGGTTACGAGCAGTACTTC. Combining the CDR3 with reference TRBV7-2 and TRBJ2-7 gives the whole variable domain GAGVSQSPSNKVTEKGKDVELRCDPISGHTALYWYRQSLGQGLEFLIYFQGNSAPDKSGLPSDRFSAERTGGSVSTLTIQRTQQEDSAVYLCASSLVQPPLGYEQYFGPGTRLTVT.

This sequence joins TRBV28 and TRBJ1-2; D is unclear. The CDR3 has 12 amino acids. Germline loops: CDR1 MDHEN, CDR2 SYDVKM. Trimming cost V 3 bases and J 5 bases, with 7 bases left between them. The DNA of the CDR3 is TGTGCCAGCAGTTTTGCACAGTATGGCTACACCTTC. Translating it yields CASSFAQYGYTF.

The chain is built from TRBV19 and TRBJ2-7; maybe TRBD2 (6 bases). The V gene lost 7 bases and the J gene lost 0 bases, with 10 bases spanning the gap. Germline V lookup: CDR1 LNHDA, CDR2 SQIVND (reference sequence). This CDR3 is built from 13 residues. The CDR3 here is CASMGRSSYEQYF. CDR3 bases: TGTGCCAGTATGGGGAGGAGCTCCTACGAGCAGTACTTC.

The chain carries TRBV13 and TRBJ1-2; TRBD1 might be the D (6 bases). With 5 bases removed from V and 1 base from J, the gap between germline ends came to 14 bases. Germline V CDR1 and CDR2: PRHDT, FYEKMQ (reference sequence). The CDR3 loop spans 15 amino acids. This CDR3 is CASSRGGDINYGYTF. As DNA, the CDR3 is TGTGCCAGCAGCAGGGGGGGGGACATTAACTATGGCTACACCTTC. Based on the CDR3 plus reference TRBV13 and TRBJ1-2, the full variable domain is AAGVIQSPRHLIKEKRETATLKCYPIPRHDTVYWYQQGPGQDPQFLISFYEKMQSDKGSIPDRFSAQQFSDYHSELNMSSLELGDSALYFCASSRGGDINYGYTFGSGTRLTVV.

The V gene is TRBV18, the J gene TRBJ2-1; TRBD2 matches 12 bases. Germline lookup yields CDR1 KGHSH and CDR2 LQKENI. With 3 bases clipped from V and 7 bases from J, the junction kept 4 bases outside the gene matches. The CDR3 is 15 amino acids. CDR3 residues: CASSPVTSGRNEQFF. The DNA for the CDR3 is TGTGCCAGCTCACCCGTAACTAGCGGGAGGAATGAGCAGTTCTTC. The full variable domain, rest sourced from reference TRBV18 and TRBJ2-1, is NAGVMQNPRHLVRRRGQEARLRCSPMKGHSHVYWYRQLPEEGLKFMVYLQKENIIDESGMPKERFSAEFPKEGPSILRIQQVVRGDSAAYFCASSPVTSGRNEQFFGPGTRLTVL.

The chain is built from TRBV2 and TRBJ2-7; D might be TRBD1 (5 bases). This CDR3 comprises 17 residues. Germline loops: CDR1 SNHLY, CDR2 FYNNEI. Trimming cost V 6 bases and J 4 bases, with 25 bases left between them. The CDR3 DNA is TGTGCCAGCAGCCCCCCCTCAGGGTTAGGGATCTCATACGAGCAGTACTTC. Translation: CASSPPSGLGISYEQYF. Complete variable domain (other parts from reference TRBV2 and TRBJ2-7): EPEVTQTPSHQVTQMGQEVILRCVPISNHLYFYWYRQILGQKVEFLVSFYNNEISEKSEIFDDQFSVERPDGSNFTLKIRSTKLEDSAMYFCASSPPSGLGISYEQYFGPGTRLTVT.

The chain combines TRBV4-1 with TRBJ2-7, with 12 bases lining up with TRBD2. V lost 0 bases to trimming and J lost 3 bases; unmatched junction nucleotides: 3. This CDR3 spans 16 amino acids. Germline assignment: CDR1 MGHRA and CDR2 YSYEKL. CDR3 nucleotides: TGCGCCAGCAGCCAAGATTCGACTAGCGGGAGCTACGAGCAGTACTTC. Encoded protein: CASSQDSTSGSYEQYF.

This clone was counted a single time. The V call is TRBV19, the J call TRBJ1-2, with 8 bases lining up with TRBD1. This CDR3 comprises 11 residues. In germline, CDR1 is LNHDA, CDR2 SQIVND (reference sequence). V lost 5 bases to trimming and J lost 10 bases; unmatched junction nucleotides: 3. CDR3 in DNA: TGTGCCAGTAGTGAGGACAGGGTCTACACCTTC. Its protein product is CASSEDRVYTF.

V is TRBV5-1 and J is TRBJ1-2; a weak D match, TRBD1 (5 bases). V shed 4 bases and J shed 3 bases, with 7 bases lying between them. The CDR3 has 12 residues. The germline gives CDR1 SGHRS, CDR2 YFSETQ. In DNA form, the CDR3 reads TGCGCCAGCAGCCAGGGAGACTATGGCTACACCTTC. Its protein is CASSQGDYGYTF.

This clone came up a few times. This sequence joins TRBV29-1 and TRBJ2-2; 8 nucleotides match TRBD2. The germline V gene encodes CDR1 SQVTM and CDR2 ANQGSEA. Germline trimming cut 6 bases from V and 0 bases from J; bases unmatched to any gene: 3. CDR3 length: 14 amino acids. The CDR3 protein is CSVSGGPNTGELFF. In DNA, the CDR3 is TGCAGCGTGAGCGGGGGCCCGAACACCGGGGAGCTGTTTTTT.

The gene calls are TRBV28 and TRBJ2-2, with D perhaps being TRBD1 or TRBD2 (6 bases each). V lost 5 bases and J lost 2, with 12 bases in between. The CDR3 has 15 amino acids. Per the germline V gene, CDR1 is MDHEN and CDR2 is SYDVKM. CDR3 sequence (DNA): TGTGCCAGCAGTAGGGGGGTCTTTAACACCGGGGAGCTGTTTTTT. Protein: CASSRGVFNTGELFF.

V and J are TRBV9 and TRBJ2-5; either TRBD1 or TRBD2 may supply D (5 bases each). The CDR3 is 15 residues long. V dropped 0 bases and J dropped 1 base, with 10 bases sitting between them. Germline V gene lookup returns CDR1 SGDLS and CDR2 YYNGEE. CDR3: CASSVVGVPQETQYF. In nucleotides, the CDR3 is TGTGCCAGCAGCGTAGTGGGGGTCCCCCAAGAGACCCAGTACTTC. The full variable domain, its missing parts supplied by reference TRBV9 and TRBJ2-5, is DSGVTQTPKHLITATGQRVTLRCSPRSGDLSVYWYQQSLDQGLQFLIQYYNGEERAKGNILERFSAQQFPDLHSELNLSSLELGDSALYFCASSVVGVPQETQYFGPGTRLLVL.

The rearrangement links TRBV7-2 to TRBJ1-3; D remains ambiguous. The germline gives CDR1 SGHTA, CDR2 FQGNSA. The CDR3 contains 15 residues. The ends were cut back, 4 bases at V and 2 bases at J, with 12 bases in the middle. Here the CDR3 DNA reads TGTGCCAGCAGCTCCCTCCGGAGAGCTGGAAACACCATATATTTT. Its protein product is CASSSLRRAGNTIYF. Supplemented by reference TRBV7-2 and TRBJ1-3, the full variable domain reads GAGVSQSPSNKVTEKGKDVELRCDPISGHTALYWYRQSLGQGLEFLIYFQGNSAPDKSGLPSDRFSAERTGGSVSTLTIQRTQQEDSAVYLCASSSLRRAGNTIYFGEGSWLTVV.

The CDR3 region is CAISVPGQGRETQYF. The CDR3 DNA follows: TGTGCCATCAGTGTCCCGGGACAGGGGAGGGAGACCCAGTACTTC. J is TRBJ2-5 and V is TRBV10-3, with 10 bases fitting TRBD1. The CDR3 contains 15 residues. After removal of 4 bases from V and 5 bases from J, the junction contained 7 bases not matched to a gene. CDR1 and CDR2 (germline): ENHRY, SYGVKD.

This chain links TRBV4-3 with TRBJ1-2, with D maybe TRBD1 (5 bases). In germline, CDR1 is LGHNA, CDR2 YSLEER. V was pared by 1 base and J by 7 bases, with 16 bases between. This CDR3 spans 15 amino acids. Here the CDR3 reads CASSQGGTSVGGYTF. The CDR3, as DNA: TGCGCCAGCAGCCAAGGGGGGACCAGCGTAGGTGGCTACACCTTC.